The sequence of this T cell receptor beta chain was determined in a study of blood T cell repertoires in COVID-19. Sequencing was performed with immunoSEQ multiplex PCR; in TCRdb, only in-frame clones are kept and a portion is missing. The sample lists a few hundred thousand clones, roughly 85% occurring once. The CDR3 is made up of 11 amino acids. Germline CDR1 SGHAT, CDR2 FQNNGV. Trimming took off 5 bases at V and 10 bases at J, with 9 bases between the two ends. The sequenced material came from peripheral blood. The sequence was collected from a woman aged 18-35 years with acute or convalescent COVID-19. V and J are TRBV11-2 and TRBJ2-1, with no clear D. CDR3 coding DNA: TGTGCCAGCAGCGTTAGAAGCGAGCAGTTCTTC. Its protein is CASSVRSEQFF.